These 15 T cell receptor beta chains share one sample of origin, sequenced in a study of Ad26.COV2.S vaccination and SARS-CoV-2 variants. Only in-frame clones appear in the TCRdb table, and some are missing; sequencing was by immunoSEQ multiplex PCR. This table holds about 410,000 clones, roughly nine tenths found once. As for treatment: some 20 received Ad26.COV2.S at low or high dose, single or two shots; 5 received placebo; per-sample allocation not given. Samples came from day 63 after the first vaccine or placebo injection. Sequences were derived from peripheral blood, sampled in a trial of Ad26.COV2.S vaccine versus placebo. Receptors originate from a person between 18 and 65 years old who received the Ad26.COV2.S COVID-19 vaccine or a placebo.

The V gene is TRBV15, the J gene TRBJ1-5; D call uncertain. Germline-derived CDR1 and CDR2 are LNHNV and YYDKDF (reference sequence). Trimming shortened V by 8 bases and J by 2 bases, and 16 bases separated the two germline ends. The CDR3 sequence is 15 residues long. The CDR3 here is CATRGKGEGNQPQHF. The CDR3 coding sequence is TGTGCCACCCGAGGGAAGGGAGAAGGCAATCAGCCCCAGCATTTT.

The chain has TRBV20-1 and TRBJ2-7; no clear D gene. CDR1 is DFQATT, CDR2 SNEGSKA, per germline (reference sequence). V shed 3 bases and J shed 0 bases, with 9 bases lying between them. The CDR3 extends over 13 amino acids. The CDR3 bases are TGCAGTGCTAGTTACGCCCCCTCCTACGAGCAGTACTTC. This gives the protein CSASYAPSYEQYF.

This chain connects TRBV6-1 to TRBJ1-3, with D possibly TRBD1 on 5 matching bases. Trimming shortened V by 2 bases and J by 0 bases, and 8 bases separated the two germline ends. The CDR3 consists of 15 residues. CDR1 and CDR2 (germline): MNHNS, SASEGT. CDR3 region: CASSELGGSGNTIYF. CDR3 nucleotides: TGTGCCAGCAGTGAACTCGGGGGCTCTGGAAACACCATATATTTT.

The genes are TRBV5-1 and TRBJ1-5; TRBD1 agrees at 7 bases. Looked up from germline, CDR1 is SGHRS and CDR2 is YFSETQ. Trimming took 4 bases from V and 7 from J; bases not matched to a gene: 11. This CDR3 has 15 amino acids. The CDR3 loop is CASSITGTGEQPQHF. In DNA form, the CDR3 reads TGCGCCAGCAGCATCACCGGTACAGGGGAGCAGCCCCAGCATTTT.

This chain connects TRBV4-1 to TRBJ2-2; tentative D call: TRBD2 (6 bases). Per germline, CDR1 MGHRA and CDR2 YSYEKL. The CDR3 extends over 15 amino acids. V was cut by 2 bases and J by 5 bases, with 12 bases left in between. CDR3 in amino acids: CASSQIGGRTGELFF. DNA for the CDR3: TGCGCCAGCAGCCAAATCGGTGGGAGGACCGGGGAGCTGTTTTTT.

The CDR3 nucleotides read TGTGCCAGCAGCCACGGACAGGATTCCTACGAGCAGTACTTC. It specifies CASSHGQDSYEQYF. J is TRBJ2-7 and V is TRBV7-9, with 7 bases that match TRBD1. The CDR3 is 14 amino acids. Germline V gene data show CDR1 as SEHNR and CDR2 as FQNEAQ (reference sequence). Losses at the gene ends were 5 bases for V and 1 base for J; bases not matched to a gene: 5.

V is TRBV29-1 and J is TRBJ1-3, with D uncertain. The CDR3 has 14 amino acids. CDR1 is SQVTM and CDR2 is ANQGSEA in the germline V gene. V lost 0 bases, J lost 0 bases, and 6 bases lay in between. The DNA of the CDR3 is TGCAGCGTTGAAGATCGAGCCTCTGGAAACACCATATATTTT. Translated, it gives CSVEDRASGNTIYF.

The gene calls are TRBV14 and TRBJ1-5, with D maybe TRBD1 (5 bases). Germline CDR1 reads SGHDN; CDR2 reads FVKESK. CDR3 size: 15 residues. Trimming cost V 1 base and J 5 bases, with 12 bases left between them. Here the CDR3 reads CASSQGGRFDQPQHF. As DNA, the CDR3 is TGTGCCAGCAGCCAAGGGGGGAGATTCGATCAGCCCCAGCATTTT.

The CDR3 coding sequence is TGTGCCAGCAGGGGTACCAAGGACAGGTTTTCTAATGAAAAACTGTTTTTT. Translation gives CASRGTKDRFSNEKLFF. The gene calls are TRBV3-1 (or the pseudogene TRBV3-2) and TRBJ1-4; 7 bases are shared with TRBD1. There are 17 residues in the CDR3. Unmatched junction bases numbered 13, after V lost 6 bases and J lost 3 bases. The V gene's germline CDR1 is LGHDT and CDR2 YNNKEL (reference sequence).

The rearrangement links TRBV5-1 to TRBJ2-2; 9 nucleotides line up with TRBD2. CDR1 and CDR2 (germline): SGHRS, YFSETQ. Losses at the gene ends were 4 bases for V and 3 bases for J; bases not matched to a gene: 13. CDR3 length: 18 residues. The CDR3 nucleotides read TGCGCCAGCAGCCCACAAAATAATAGCGGGGGAGACACCGGGGAGCTGTTTTTT. It codes for CASSPQNNSGGDTGELFF.

The rearrangement links TRBV27 to TRBJ2-2, with D possibly TRBD2 on 5 matching bases. Deletions cut 5 bases from V and 6 bases from J, with 10 bases between. Germline CDR1 MNHEY, CDR2 SMNVEV (reference sequence). This CDR3 contains 13 residues. CDR3: CASSPLSAGELFF. In DNA form, the CDR3 reads TGTGCCAGCAGTCCCCTTAGCGCCGGGGAGCTGTTTTTT.

The J gene is TRBJ1-2, the V gene TRBV14; 7 bases map to TRBD1. With V trimmed by 3 bases and J by 4 bases, 8 bases remained unmatched. From germline, CDR1 is SGHDN and CDR2 FVKESK. The CDR3 has 15 residues. Here the CDR3 DNA reads TGTGCCAGCAGCCATGAGACAGGGAGAGGCTATGGCTACACCTTC. It yields the protein CASSHETGRGYGYTF.

The J gene is TRBJ1-6, the V gene TRBV7-2; a possible D gene is TRBD1 (5 bases). From germline, CDR1 is SGHTA and CDR2 FQGNSA. The CDR3 is made up of 13 amino acids. V lost 5 bases, J lost 3 bases, and 5 bases lay in between. The chain's CDR3 is CASSDSYNSPLHF. As DNA, the CDR3 is TGTGCCAGCAGCGACAGCTATAATTCACCCCTCCACTTT.

V gene TRBV5-1 combines with J gene TRBJ1-2; the D gene is possibly TRBD1 (5 bases). The CDR3 sequence is 16 residues long. Germline CDR1 SGHRS, CDR2 YFSETQ. V lost 2 bases and J 4 bases, leaving 18 bases between the germline ends. The CDR3 loop is CASSLSLSGMVYGYTF. The CDR3 DNA is TGCGCCAGCAGCTTAAGTCTCTCAGGGATGGTCTATGGCTACACCTTC.

The chain joins TRBV6-6 to TRBJ1-2; D is uncertain. The ends were cut back, 6 bases at V and 4 bases at J, with 12 bases in the middle. Germline CDR1 MNHNY, CDR2 SVGAGI (reference sequence). CDR3 length: 13 amino acids. CDR3 sequence (DNA): TGTGCCAGCAGCCCACAGCTCCTCTATGGCTACACCTTC. Translation: CASSPQLLYGYTF.